A selection of T cell receptor beta chains follows, all from one sample in a study of post-analysis software for immune sequencing data. TCRdb fed the PCR reads into MiXCR, producing one record per CDR3 protein. The table includes about 380,000 distinct CDR3 sequences, around a third detected once. The specimen sequenced was blood. The receptors shown here come from a girl aged 10 to 17 with multiple sclerosis. Each CDR3 is given with its conserved first and last residue. The D gene is left open where the match is weak. Clone size, where shown, is once, few, many, or a class for clones that have expanded.

j_call | d_call | cdr3_length | v_call | clone_size | cdr3_nt | cdr3_aa
TRBJ2-6 | TRBD2 | 18 | TRBV7-9 | NA | TGTGCCAGCAGCTTATGGGAGCGGGGCCTCTCTGGGGCCAACGTCCTGACTTTC | CASSLWERGLSGANVLTF
TRBJ2-7 | NA | 15 | TRBV6-2/TRBV6-3 | NA | TGTGCCAGCACACCGGCGGCGGGGGCTCCCTACGAGCAGTACTTC | CASTPAAGAPYEQYF
TRBJ2-4 | NA | 17 | TRBV5-1 | few | TGCGCCAGCAGCTTGGGGACAGCCACCCTAGCCAAAAACATTCAGTACTTC | CASSLGTATLAKNIQYF
TRBJ2-5 | NA | 13 | TRBV2 | NA | TGTGCCAGCAGTGAATATCCAACGGAGACCCAGTACTTC | CASSEYPTETQYF
TRBJ1-1 | NA | 16 | TRBV5-1 | NA | TGCGCCAGCAGCTTGGACAAAGGGACACCGAACACTGAAGCTTTCTTT | CASSLDKGTPNTEAFF
TRBJ2-5 | NA | 13 | TRBV5-1 | few | TGCGCCAGCAGCTCGGACATTCGGGAGACCCAGTACTTC | CASSSDIRETQYF
TRBJ1-4 | NA | 16 | TRBV7-2 | NA | TGTGCCAGCAGCTTGGGCGGAGGCCCAACGAATGAAAAACTGTTTTTT | CASSLGGGPTNEKLFF
TRBJ2-3 | TRBD1 | 16 | TRBV7-2 | few | TGTGCCAGCAGCTTAGCGCAGGTCAGGGGGACAGATACGCAGTATTTT | CASSLAQVRGTDTQYF
TRBJ1-2 | NA | 16 | TRBV10-3 | NA | TGTGCCATCAGTGAGTCGACGGTGAGGACGTATGATGGCTACACCTTC | CAISESTVRTYDGYTF
TRBJ2-4 | NA | 12 | TRBV12-3/TRBV12-4 | NA | TGTGCCAGCTTATTTTATGGGAACATTCAGTACTTC | CASLFYGNIQYF
TRBJ1-5 | NA | 14 | TRBV6-2/TRBV6-3 | NA | TGTGCCAGCAGTTACTTTACAGGCAATCAGCCCCAGCATTTT | CASSYFTGNQPQHF
TRBJ2-7 | TRBD1 | 14 | TRBV2 | NA | TGTGCCAGCAGTAATGAAGGACAGGGGCTCGAGCAGTACTTC | CASSNEGQGLEQYF
TRBJ2-3 | NA | 16 | TRBV5-5 | NA | TGTGCCAGCAGCTCCCCACTCCGGGACATCGGGTATACGCAGTATTTT | CASSSPLRDIGYTQYF
TRBJ2-7 | NA | 11 | TRBV6-6 | few | TGTGCCAGCAGTTACGTTGGCGAGCAGTACTTC | CASSYVGEQYF
TRBJ2-5 | NA | 14 | TRBV7-9 | few | TGTGCCAGCAGCTCCCTATGGGGCCAAGAGACCCAGTACTTC | CASSSLWGQETQYF
TRBJ1-2 | TRBD1 | 14 | TRBV20-1 | NA | TGCAGTGCTAGATCGTTCACAGGGGGTTATGGCTACACCTTC | CSARSFTGGYGYTF
TRBJ1-2 | TRBD1 | 16 | TRBV13 | NA | TGTGCCAGCAGCTTAGAAGGACAGGGAGAAAACTATGGCTACACCTTC | CASSLEGQGENYGYTF
TRBJ2-1 | NA | 14 | TRBV27 | few | TGTGCCACCCGTCCCGCAGCCTGGGGCAATGAGCAGTTCTTC | CATRPAAWGNEQFF
TRBJ2-1 | TRBD2 | 13 | TRBV28 | NA | TGTGCCAGCAGTTTTCGGCGGGGGTATGAGCAGTTCTTC | CASSFRRGYEQFF
TRBJ2-5 | TRBD1 | 13 | TRBV29-1 | NA | TGCAGCGTCGTGACAGGGGGCGAAGAGACCCAGTACTTC | CSVVTGGEETQYF
TRBJ1-6 | NA | 14 | TRBV3-1 | NA | TGTGCCAGCAGTCTCGGCGGTATAGATTCACCCCTCCACTTT | CASSLGGIDSPLHF
TRBJ2-1 | NA | 13 | TRBV6-5 | few | TGTGCCAGCACCGTGGATCGGTCAAATGAGCAGTTCTTC | CASTVDRSNEQFF
TRBJ1-5 | NA | 16 | TRBV6-5 | few | TGTGCCAGCAGTCCTGGAATACAGGGCGGTCGACAGCCCCAGCATTTT | CASSPGIQGGRQPQHF
TRBJ2-3 | NA | 12 | TRBV20-1 | NA | TGCAGTGCACAACCCCGGGCGGATGCGCAGTATTTT | CSAQPRADAQYF
TRBJ1-1 | TRBD1 | 17 | TRBV12-3/TRBV12-4 | NA | TGTGCCAGCAGTTGGACAGGGGGTACGTATGCGAACACTGAAGCTTTCTTT | CASSWTGGTYANTEAFF
TRBJ2-1 | NA | 15 | TRBV6-5 | few | TGTGCCAGCAGTTTTTCCGTTACAGGGTTGAGTGAGCAGTTCTTC | CASSFSVTGLSEQFF
TRBJ2-5 | TRBD1 | 13 | TRBV29-1 | many | TGCAGCGTCAGACAGGGATCCCAAGAGACCCAGTACTTC | CSVRQGSQETQYF
TRBJ2-1 | TRBD1 | 15 | TRBV12-3/TRBV12-4 | NA | TGTGCCAGCAGTCGACAGGGGGCAATCAGGAATGAGCAGTTCTTC | CASSRQGAIRNEQFF
TRBJ2-3 | NA | 16 | TRBV5-1 | NA | TGCGCCAGCAGCTTGGGAGCAGACCTCGAAGGGTATACGCAGTATTTT | CASSLGADLEGYTQYF
TRBJ1-6 | NA | 13 | TRBV12-3/TRBV12-4 | NA | TGTGCCAGCAGTTTTGTGGGGGATTCACCCCTCCACTTT | CASSFVGDSPLHF
TRBJ2-1 | NA | 12 | TRBV3-1 | NA | TGTGCCAGCAGTCGTGGAACCAATGAGCAGTTCTTC | CASSRGTNEQFF
TRBJ2-2 | NA | 15 | TRBV12-3/TRBV12-4 | NA | TGTGCCAGCAGTCCGACCGGGGGGCCCGGCGGGGAGCTGTTTTTT | CASSPTGGPGGELFF
TRBJ1-2 | NA | 16 | TRBV15 | NA | TGTGCCACCAGCAGAGATCCAGGGGAGGCTAACTATGGCTACACCTTC | CATSRDPGEANYGYTF
TRBJ2-3 | TRBD2 | 15 | TRBV20-1 | NA | TGCAGTGCTACCGGGACTAGCGGTAGCACAGATACGCAGTATTTT | CSATGTSGSTDTQYF
TRBJ2-7 | NA | 15 | TRBV3-1 | NA | TGTGCCAGCAGCCAAGATAGGGCTAGCGCCTACGAGCAGTACTTC | CASSQDRASAYEQYF
TRBJ2-5 | NA | 16 | TRBV7-2 | few | TGTGCCAGCAGCCTTAGGGGTAGCGGCAACCAAGAGACCCAGTACTTC | CASSLRGSGNQETQYF
TRBJ2-3 | NA | 15 | TRBV18 | few | TGTGCCAGCTCACCACCGCAGTCTAGCACAGATACGCAGTATTTT | CASSPPQSSTDTQYF
TRBJ2-5 | NA | 13 | TRBV7-2 | few | TGTGCCAGCAGCCCAGTCCCTCGGGAGACCCAGTACTTC | CASSPVPRETQYF
TRBJ2-3 | NA | 16 | TRBV6-1 | NA | TGTGCCAGCAGAGTGAAGGGAGCCTCTAGCACAGATACGCAGTATTTT | CASRVKGASSTDTQYF
TRBJ2-5 | NA | 15 | TRBV4-2 | few | TGTGCCAGCAGCTCGGCGGGACCACACAAAGAGACCCAGTACTTC | CASSSAGPHKETQYF
TRBJ2-6 | NA | 15 | TRBV3-1 | NA | TGTGCCAGCAGCCAAGGGACCTCTGGGGCCAGCGTCCTGACTTTC | CASSQGTSGASVLTF
TRBJ2-5 | NA | 14 | TRBV5-6 | once | TGTGCCAGCAGGTCATTGGGGGGAGAAGAGACCCAGTACTTC | CASRSLGGEETQYF
TRBJ2-3 | TRBD2 | 15 | TRBV20-1 | few | TGCAGTGCCAACCCGACTAGCGGACACACAGATACGCAGTATTTT | CSANPTSGHTDTQYF
TRBJ2-1 | TRBD2 | 17 | TRBV7-2 | few | TGTGCCAGCAGCCCCGGGGTTGCGGGGGGGCAGTACAATGAGCAGTTCTTC | CASSPGVAGGQYNEQFF
TRBJ1-1 | NA | 16 | TRBV10-3 | few | TGTGCCATCAGACCATCGGGGGGCAGTCTGAACACTGAAGCTTTCTTT | CAIRPSGGSLNTEAFF
TRBJ2-3 | TRBD2 | 15 | TRBV12-3/TRBV12-4 | few | TGTGCCAGCAGCACTGGACTAGCGGCTTCAGATACGCAGTATTTT | CASSTGLAASDTQYF
TRBJ1-2 | NA | 13 | TRBV5-1 | few | TGCGCCAGCAGCTCGAGGGAAGGAGATGGCTACACCTTC | CASSSREGDGYTF
TRBJ2-1 | NA | 14 | TRBV5-1 | few | TGCGCCAGCTTTACGGGGACCCAAGGGAATGAGCAGTTCTTC | CASFTGTQGNEQFF
TRBJ2-3 | NA | 14 | TRBV4-2 | NA | TGTGCCAGCAGCCAAGAAAGGTACCCAGATACGCAGTATTTT | CASSQERYPDTQYF
TRBJ2-5 | TRBD2 | 17 | TRBV15 | NA | TGTGCCACCAGCAGAGATCCTAGCGGGGGGTCCTGGGAGACCCAGTACTTC | CATSRDPSGGSWETQYF
TRBJ2-1 | TRBD2 | 18 | TRBV5-6 | NA | TGTGCCAGCAGCTCCGGTGAGGTAGCGGGGGGCCGGGGTAGTGAGCAGTTCTTC | CASSSGEVAGGRGSEQFF
TRBJ1-6 | NA | 16 | TRBV6-2/TRBV6-3 | NA | TGTGCCAGCAGATTACCGGACAGTCCCTATAATTCACCCCTCCACTTT | CASRLPDSPYNSPLHF
TRBJ1-1 | NA | 15 | TRBV19 | NA | TGTGCCACAATGAGGGGCAGAGGCATGAACACTGAAGCTTTCTTT | CATMRGRGMNTEAFF
TRBJ2-7 | TRBD1 | 16 | TRBV7-6 | NA | TGTGCCAGCAGCTTAGGCGGGACAGGGTATATCCACGAGCAGTACTTC | CASSLGGTGYIHEQYF
TRBJ2-1 | NA | 13 | TRBV7-2 | NA | TGTGCCAGCAGCCCCCCCGGGGCCAATGAGCAGTTCTTC | CASSPPGANEQFF